What follows are 5 T cell receptor beta chains derived from one specimen sequenced in a study of blood T cells in healthy people across ages. Using a J-beta primer mix together with a sample-barcoded 5' primer, a second PCR was run for roughly 6 to 12 cycles. TCRdb re-called the 5' RACE reads with MiXCR, one entry per CDR3 protein. The table records 600,000 to 900,000 distinct CDR3 sequences, under 30% of them present only once. A further study also used this sample, focusing on T cells of mothers and their children.

Source material: blood. These receptors were taken from a boy aged 10-17 years in good health.

With respect to this clonotype: The CDR3 does not close with the conserved phenylalanine or tryptophan, likely indicating a read error. V is TRBV2 and J is TRBJ2-4; D may match TRBD1 or TRBD2 (6 bases each). This CDR3 has 15 residues. Germline lookup yields CDR1 SNHLY and CDR2 FYNNEI. CDR3 bases: TGTGCCGGCAGTGAAGACGGGGGCACGGGAAACATTCAGTACCTC. Protein product: CAGSEDGGTGNIQYL.

V and J are TRBV7-9 and TRBJ2-1; 9 bases match TRBD2. The J call may be mistaken, given a closer DNA end match to TRBJ2-5. CDR3 length: 18 residues. Germline V CDR1 and CDR2: SEHNR, FQNEAQ (reference sequence). The CDR3, as DNA: TGTGCCAGCAGCTTAGGCGGCGCTAGCGGGGCCCTCCAAGAGACCCAGTACTTC. The encoded protein is CASSLGGASGALQETQYF.

The V and J genes are TRBV29-1 and TRBJ2-6; D call uncertain. The germline V gene encodes CDR1 SQVTM and CDR2 ANQGSEA. The CDR3 has 13 residues. The V end lost 6 bases, the J end lost 0 bases, and 6 bases lay between the germline ends. As DNA, the CDR3 is TGCAGCGTACAACTCTCTGGGGCCAACGTCCTGACTTTC. Amino acids: CSVQLSGANVLTF. The entire variable domain, with the rest obtained from reference TRBV29-1 and TRBJ2-6, is as follows: SAVISQKPSRDICQRGTSLTIQCQVDSQVTMMFWYRQQPGQSLTLIATANQGSEATYESGFVIDKFPISRPNLTFSTLTVSNMSPEDSSIYLCSVQLSGANVLTFGAGSRLTVL.

The chain links TRBV20-1 to TRBJ1-4; perhaps TRBD1 as D (5 bases). CDR1 DFQATT and CDR2 SNEGSKA come from the germline V gene (reference sequence). This CDR3 has 14 amino acids. Trimming shortened V by 1 base and J by 9 bases, and 15 bases separated the two germline ends. CDR3 bases: TGCAGTGCTAGAGCGACGGGGGGACGGAAAAAACTGTTTTTT. It is translated as CSARATGGRKKLFF.

This chain links TRBV6-5 with TRBJ2-7, with D hard to call. The CDR3 spans 13 residues. CDR1 is MNHEY and CDR2 is SVGAGI in the germline V gene. Trimming pared 5 bases from V and 0 bases from J, leaving 8 bases between. The CDR3 bases are TGTGCCAGCAGTAGGCTCCTCTCCTACGAGCAGTACTTC. Protein product: CASSRLLSYEQYF.